These 8 T cell receptor beta chains were all obtained from the same sample, sequenced in a study of early T cells in non-severe SARS-CoV-2 infection. TCRdb recomputed calls from the 5' RACE reads with MiXCR, one row per CDR3 protein. The data show roughly 47,000 distinct CDR3 sequences, under 7% seen once. This specimen was whole blood, taken at baseline. The receptors stem from an adult who was a healthcare worker with PCR-confirmed SARS-CoV-2 infection or an uninfected control (not recorded which).

With respect to this clonotype: A single base separates this from a much larger clone, so it may be a read error. The chain recombines TRBV11-3 with TRBJ2-2, with 13 positions matching TRBD2. Germline CDR1 SGHNT, CDR2 YENEEA. The CDR3 totals 18 residues. In DNA form, the CDR3 reads TGTGCCAGCAGCGCACCGGGACTAGCGGGGTCGGTCACCGGGGAGCCGTTTTTT. Translation gives CASSAPGLAGSVTGEPFF.

This clonotype came up many times. The chain carries TRBV7-8 and TRBJ2-4; possibly TRBD2 for D (7 bases). Trimming left V 3 bases short and J 0 bases short, with 12 bases between. CDR1 SGHVS and CDR2 FQNEAQ come from the germline V gene. The CDR3 is made up of 16 amino acids. The CDR3 nucleotides read TGTGCCAGCAGCTTTGACGGGGGGCTAGCCAAAAACATTCAGTACTTC. Protein sequence: CASSFDGGLAKNIQYF.

V gene TRBV4-3 combines with J gene TRBJ2-7; D is unclear. In germline, CDR1 is LGHNA, CDR2 YSLEER. The CDR3 is 15 amino acids. The V gene lost 0 bases and the J gene lost 2 bases, with 11 bases spanning the gap. The DNA for the CDR3 is TGCGCCAGCAGCCAAGACCAGGACGGTGCCTACGAGCAGTACTTC. Amino acids: CASSQDQDGAYEQYF.

A few counts support this clonotype. The genes are TRBV6-2 or TRBV6-3 and TRBJ2-2; either TRBD1 or TRBD2 may supply D (5 bases each). The V end was cut by 5 bases, the J end by 0 bases, with 22 bases between. The CDR3 contains 19 residues. Germline V gene lookup returns CDR1 MNHEY and CDR2 SVGEGT. The CDR3 nucleotides are TGTGCCAGCAGTAGTCCGGGACGGGCTTTTTCCGCGAACACCGGGGAGCTGTTTTTT. This translates into CASSSPGRAFSANTGELFF.

This clonotype turned up a few times. The J gene is TRBJ1-1, the V gene TRBV12-2. TRBV12-2 is flagged as a pseudogene. The CDR3 is 12 amino acids. The CDR3 reads CASRLVSYEAFF. The CDR3 DNA follows: TGTGCAAGTCGCTTAGTCTCCTATGAAGCTTTCTTT.

This clonotype was counted at least ten times. The V gene is TRBV5-1, the J gene TRBJ2-7; 8 bases are a match to TRBD2. In germline, CDR1 is SGHRS, CDR2 YFSETQ. The junction had 6 bases not matched to a gene; V was cut back by 4 bases and J by 3 bases. The CDR3 has 14 amino acids. The CDR3 sequence is CASSERAGGYEQYF. In DNA form, the CDR3 reads TGCGCCAGCAGCGAAAGGGCGGGGGGCTACGAGCAGTACTTC.

By its share, this clonotype is medium-sized. J is TRBJ2-3 and V is TRBV5-1, with D possibly matching TRBD1 (7 bases). Germline values: CDR1 SGHRS, CDR2 YFSETQ. With 4 bases removed from V and 2 bases from J, the gap between germline ends came to 17 bases. The CDR3 is 16 amino acids. In DNA form, the CDR3 reads TGCGCCAGCAGCCCCCGGAGGGGGCCTGACACAGATACGCAGTATTTT. This encodes CASSPRRGPDTDTQYF.

This sequence joins TRBV7-2 and TRBJ2-1, with a weak D call TRBD1 (6 bases). The CDR3 length is 16 residues. The ends were cut back, 1 base at V and 0 bases at J, with 10 bases in the middle. Per germline, CDR1 SGHTA and CDR2 FQGNSA. In DNA, the CDR3 is TGTGCCAGCAGCTTAGTTGGACAGATCTCCTACAATGAGCAGTTCTTC. The encoded protein is CASSLVGQISYNEQFF.